The clone carrying this TCR beta chain has only one observation. This specimen comes from a study of cytomegalovirus exposure and HLA in healthy donors. In the PCR, 60 Vbeta and 13 Jbeta primers were used. The data were produced by immunoSEQ multiplex PCR, yet TCRdb's version contains in-frame clones alone and is incomplete. The table includes approximately 100,000 clones, less than 80% detected once. Germline values: CDR1 SGHVS, CDR2 FQNEAQ. V lost 1 base and J 5 bases, leaving 18 bases between the germline ends. The CDR3 sequence is 17 residues long. The receptor was isolated from a woman between 45 and 65 years old in good health and CMV-seropositive. This sequence joins TRBV7-8 and TRBJ2-1; D is undetermined. Sequencing was performed on PBMCs. The CDR3 DNA reads TGTGCCAGCAGCTTAGATTCTCGGTACTCTAGAGACAATGAGCAGTTCTTC. It specifies CASSLDSRYSRDNEQFF.